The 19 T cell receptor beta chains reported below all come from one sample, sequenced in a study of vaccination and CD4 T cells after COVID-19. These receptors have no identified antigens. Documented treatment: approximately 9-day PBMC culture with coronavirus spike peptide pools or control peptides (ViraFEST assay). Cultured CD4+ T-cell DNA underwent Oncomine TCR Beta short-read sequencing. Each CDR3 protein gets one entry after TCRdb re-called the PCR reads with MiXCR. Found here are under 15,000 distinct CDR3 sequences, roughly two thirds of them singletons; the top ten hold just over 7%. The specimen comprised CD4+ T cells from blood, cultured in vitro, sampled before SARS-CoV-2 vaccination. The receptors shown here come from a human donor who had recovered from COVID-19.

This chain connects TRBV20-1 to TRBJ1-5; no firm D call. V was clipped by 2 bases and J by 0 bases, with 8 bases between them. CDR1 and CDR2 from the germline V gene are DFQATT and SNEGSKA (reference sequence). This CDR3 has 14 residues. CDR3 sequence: CSARNRYSNQPQHF. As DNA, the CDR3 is TGCAGTGCTAGAAATAGGTATAGCAATCAGCCCCAGCATTTT.

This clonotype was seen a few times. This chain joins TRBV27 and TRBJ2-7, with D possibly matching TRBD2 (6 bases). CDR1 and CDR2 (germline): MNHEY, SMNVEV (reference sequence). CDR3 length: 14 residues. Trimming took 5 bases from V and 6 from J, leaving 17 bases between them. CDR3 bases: TGTGCCAGCAGTAGGACGGAGAGGGGACTCGAGCAGTACTTC. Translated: CASSRTERGLEQYF.

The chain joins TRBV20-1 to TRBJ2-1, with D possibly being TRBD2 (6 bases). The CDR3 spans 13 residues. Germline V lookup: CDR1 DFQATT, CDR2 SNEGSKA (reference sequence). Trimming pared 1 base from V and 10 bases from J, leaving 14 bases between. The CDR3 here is CSARAGVIEEQFF. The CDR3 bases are TGCAGTGCTAGAGCGGGAGTGATTGAGGAGCAGTTCTTC.

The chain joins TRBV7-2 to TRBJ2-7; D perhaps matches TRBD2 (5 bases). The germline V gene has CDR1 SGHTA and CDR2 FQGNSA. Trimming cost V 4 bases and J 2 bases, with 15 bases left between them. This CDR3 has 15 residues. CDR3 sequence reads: CASSSPPVGAYEQYF. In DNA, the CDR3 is TGTGCCAGCAGCTCCCCCCCGGTCGGGGCCTACGAGCAGTACTTC.

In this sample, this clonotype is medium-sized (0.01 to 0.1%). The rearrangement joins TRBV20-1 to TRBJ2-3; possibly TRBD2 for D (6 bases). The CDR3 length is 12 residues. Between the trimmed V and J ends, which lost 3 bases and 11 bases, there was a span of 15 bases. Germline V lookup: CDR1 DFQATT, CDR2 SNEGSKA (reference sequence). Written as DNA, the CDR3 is TGCAGTGCTAGGCCTAGGGAGGTGGGGCAGTATTTT. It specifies CSARPREVGQYF.

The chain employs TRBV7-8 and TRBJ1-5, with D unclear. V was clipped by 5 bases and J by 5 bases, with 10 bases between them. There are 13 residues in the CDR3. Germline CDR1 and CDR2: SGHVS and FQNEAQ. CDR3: CASSLLKDQPQHF. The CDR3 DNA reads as TGTGCCAGCAGCCTTCTCAAAGATCAGCCCCAGCATTTT.

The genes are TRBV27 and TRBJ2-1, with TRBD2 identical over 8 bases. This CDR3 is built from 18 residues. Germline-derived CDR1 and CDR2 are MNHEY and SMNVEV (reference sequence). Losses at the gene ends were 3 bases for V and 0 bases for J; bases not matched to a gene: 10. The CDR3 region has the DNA TGTGCCAGCAGTTTCCGTGCGGGAGGCTTAACCTCCTACAATGAGCAGTTCTTC. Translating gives CASSFRAGGLTSYNEQFF.

CDR3 amino acids: CSVAGDLQETQYF. The DNA for the CDR3 is TGCAGTGTAGCGGGGGACTTGCAAGAGACCCAGTACTTC. V is TRBV29-1 and J is TRBJ2-5; 9 bases map to TRBD2. The germline CDR1 and CDR2 sequences are SQVTM and ANQGSEA. The CDR3 is 13 amino acids.

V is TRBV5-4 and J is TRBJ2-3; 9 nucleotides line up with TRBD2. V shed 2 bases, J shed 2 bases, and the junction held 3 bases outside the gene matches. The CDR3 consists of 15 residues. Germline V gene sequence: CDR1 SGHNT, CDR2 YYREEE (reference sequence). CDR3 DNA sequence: TGTGCCAGCAGCTTCGGACTAGCGTTCACAGATACGCAGTATTTT. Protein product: CASSFGLAFTDTQYF.

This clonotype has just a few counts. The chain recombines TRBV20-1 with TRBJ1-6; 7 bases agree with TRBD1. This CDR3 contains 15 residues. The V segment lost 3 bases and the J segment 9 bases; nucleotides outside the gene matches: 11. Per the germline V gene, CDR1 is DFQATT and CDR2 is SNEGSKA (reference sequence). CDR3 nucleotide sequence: TGCAGTGCTAGTGGAACGGGACAGTTTTCTTCACCCCTCCACTTT. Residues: CSASGTGQFSSPLHF.

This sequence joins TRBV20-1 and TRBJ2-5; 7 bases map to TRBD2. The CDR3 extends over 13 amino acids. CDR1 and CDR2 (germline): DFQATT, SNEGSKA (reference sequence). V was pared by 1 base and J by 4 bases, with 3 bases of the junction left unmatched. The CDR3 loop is CSARGTRAETQYF. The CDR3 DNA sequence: TGCAGTGCTAGAGGGACTAGGGCAGAGACCCAGTACTTC.

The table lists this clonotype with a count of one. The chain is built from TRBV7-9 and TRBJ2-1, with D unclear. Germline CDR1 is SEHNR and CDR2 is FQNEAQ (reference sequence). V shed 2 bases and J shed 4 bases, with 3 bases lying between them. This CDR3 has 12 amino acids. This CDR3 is CASSLTYNEQFF. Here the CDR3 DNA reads TGTGCCAGCAGCTTAACATACAATGAGCAGTTCTTC.

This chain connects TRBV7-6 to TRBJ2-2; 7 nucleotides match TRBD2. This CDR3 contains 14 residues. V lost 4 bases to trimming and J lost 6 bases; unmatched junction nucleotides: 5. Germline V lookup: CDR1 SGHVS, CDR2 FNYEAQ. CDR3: CASSSGLGAGELFF. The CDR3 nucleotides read TGTGCCAGCAGCTCAGGACTAGGGGCCGGGGAGCTGTTTTTT.

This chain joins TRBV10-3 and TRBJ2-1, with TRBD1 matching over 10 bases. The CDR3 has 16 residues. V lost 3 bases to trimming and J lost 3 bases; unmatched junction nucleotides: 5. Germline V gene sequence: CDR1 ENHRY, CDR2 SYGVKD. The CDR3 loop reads CAISDRDRGHYNEQFF. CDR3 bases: TGTGCCATCAGTGACCGGGACAGGGGACACTACAATGAGCAGTTCTTC.

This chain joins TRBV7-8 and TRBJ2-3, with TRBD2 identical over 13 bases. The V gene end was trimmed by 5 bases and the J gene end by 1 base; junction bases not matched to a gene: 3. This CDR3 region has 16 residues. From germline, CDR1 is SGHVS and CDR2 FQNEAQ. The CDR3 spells CASSLLAGGGTDTQYF. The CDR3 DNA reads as TGTGCCAGCAGCCTACTAGCGGGAGGGGGCACAGATACGCAGTATTTT.

The CDR3: CASSPPITRVQYF. The CDR3 nucleotides are TGTGCCAGCAGTCCGCCAATTACCAGAGTACAGTACTTC. The chain uses TRBV28 and TRBJ2-5; D is unresolved. The germline V gene encodes CDR1 MDHEN and CDR2 SYDVKM. The CDR3 sequence is 13 residues long. V was clipped by 5 bases and J by 11 bases, with 18 bases between them.

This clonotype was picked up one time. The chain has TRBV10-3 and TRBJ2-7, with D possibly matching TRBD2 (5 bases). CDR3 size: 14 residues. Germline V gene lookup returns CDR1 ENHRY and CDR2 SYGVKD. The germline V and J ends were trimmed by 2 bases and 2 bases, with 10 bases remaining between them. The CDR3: CAISEGAGAYEQYF. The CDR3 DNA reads TGTGCCATCAGTGAGGGCGCGGGTGCCTACGAGCAGTACTTC.

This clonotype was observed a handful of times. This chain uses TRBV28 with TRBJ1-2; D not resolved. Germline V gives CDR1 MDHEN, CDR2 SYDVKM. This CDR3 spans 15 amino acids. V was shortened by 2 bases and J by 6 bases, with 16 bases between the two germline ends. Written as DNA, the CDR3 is TGTGCCAGCAGTTTACGGTTCACACCAACGAATGGCTACACCTTC. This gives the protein CASSLRFTPTNGYTF.

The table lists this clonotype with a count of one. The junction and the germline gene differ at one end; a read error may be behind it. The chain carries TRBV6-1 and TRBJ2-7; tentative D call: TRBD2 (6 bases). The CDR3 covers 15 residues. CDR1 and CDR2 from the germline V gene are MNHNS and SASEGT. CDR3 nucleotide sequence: TGTGCCAGCAGTCCCGGGACTCGGGGCTCCTGCGAGCAGTACTTC. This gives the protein CASSPGTRGSCEQYF.